This T cell receptor beta chain was retrieved from a study of blood T cell dynamics during melanoma immunotherapy. Whole-study context: Patients with metastatic melanoma got pembrolizumab or nivolumab-ipilimumab as first-line care.

Sequencing was performed with immunoSEQ multiplex PCR; in TCRdb, only in-frame clones are kept and a portion is missing. The repertoire consists of about 8,500 clones, with roughly four fifths occurring once and the leading ten covering more than 0.9%. Time point denoted: pre-treatment baseline. Blood was drawn before treatment and at week 3 after checkpoint blockade. In regard to this clone: Antigen: not known.

The CDR3 runs 12 residues. The V end lost 0 bases, the J end lost 8 bases, and 6 bases lay between the germline ends. Germline V gene data show CDR1 as SGHDT and CDR2 as YYEEEE. Findings and caveats of the study: It remained unknown if the driving T cell clones were melanoma-specific.

The sample was blood, taken from a patient treated with checkpoint blockade. This clonotype was obtained from a human donor with melanoma. The chain is built from TRBV5-6 and TRBJ2-1, with D perhaps matching TRBD1 or TRBD2 (5 bases each). CDR3 sequence reads: CASSLGDHEQFF. The CDR3, as DNA: TGTGCCAGCAGCTTGGGGGACCATGAGCAGTTCTTC.